Each of the 31 T cell receptor beta chains below was sequenced from the same sample in a study of shared clonotypes between healthy human individuals. Sequenced by immunoSEQ multiplex PCR; TCRdb stores in-frame clones only, minus some. The table includes 2 million to 2.5 million clones, about 92% detected once. What was sequenced was naive CD4+ T cells from PBMCs. Subset in this sample: CD45RA+ positively selected. The receptors stem from a man between 18 and 29 years old in good health. Some clones in this sample may be carry-over from other donors' samples.

The chain has TRBV30 and TRBJ2-2; 8 nucleotides match TRBD1. There are 14 residues in the CDR3. CDR1 GTSNPN and CDR2 SVGIG come from the germline V gene (reference sequence). Trimming took 3 bases from V and 5 from J; bases not matched to a gene: 5. Here the CDR3 reads CAWSRDRTTGELFF. As DNA, the CDR3 is TGTGCCTGGAGCCGGGACAGGACGACCGGGGAGCTGTTTTTT.

CDR3 protein: CASSGEAYEQYF. The CDR3 DNA sequence: TGTGCCAGTAGTGGAGAAGCCTACGAGCAGTACTTC. This rearrangement joins TRBV19 to TRBJ2-7, with D unclear. Between the trimmed V and J ends, which lost 5 bases and 2 bases, there was a span of 7 bases. CDR1 and CDR2 (germline): LNHDA, SQIVND (reference sequence). The CDR3 consists of 12 residues.

This chain links TRBV7-9 with TRBJ1-6; possible D gene TRBD1, 5 bases. Germline lookup yields CDR1 SEHNR and CDR2 FQNEAQ (reference sequence). Trimming took 3 bases from V and 10 from J, leaving 10 bases between them. The CDR3 consists of 13 residues. The CDR3 DNA sequence: TGTGCCAGCAGCTTGGGACCAGACTCACCCCTCCACTTT. It yields the protein CASSLGPDSPLHF.

The chain is built from TRBV15 and TRBJ2-2, with D perhaps matching TRBD2 (5 bases). Trimming stripped 1 base from V and 4 bases from J, with 13 bases between. CDR1 is LNHNV and CDR2 is YYDKDF in the germline V gene (reference sequence). CDR3 length: 16 residues. CDR3 loop: CATSRVPVGVTGELFF. For the CDR3, the DNA is TGTGCCACCAGCAGAGTTCCGGTGGGAGTCACCGGGGAGCTGTTTTTT.

The chain uses TRBV28 and TRBJ2-3, with 13 positions matching TRBD2. Germline assignment: CDR1 MDHEN and CDR2 SYDVKM. V was clipped by 6 bases and J by 3 bases; unmatched bases: 3. The length of the CDR3 is 15 residues. CDR3 coding DNA: TGTGCCAGCAGCACGACTAGCGGGAGGACAGATACGCAGTATTTT. Protein sequence: CASSTTSGRTDTQYF.

About this clone itself: This CDR3 is also generated by other DNA sequences in the sample. V and J are TRBV20-1 and TRBJ2-5; D not resolved. V lost 6 bases and J 4 bases, leaving 6 bases between the germline ends. Germline CDR1 reads DFQATT; CDR2 reads SNEGSKA (reference sequence). CDR3 length equals 10 residues. CDR3: CSAAGETQYF. CDR3 sequence (DNA): TGCAGTGCAGCCGGAGAGACCCAGTACTTC.

The chain is built from TRBV30 and TRBJ1-3, with D possibly matching TRBD1 (5 bases). Germline V gene sequence: CDR1 GTSNPN, CDR2 SVGIG (reference sequence). The ends were cut back, 0 bases at V and 2 bases at J, with 14 bases in the middle. CDR3 size: 16 residues. CDR3 sequence (DNA): TGTGCCTGGAGTGTGGCAGGGAGGGAACCTGGAAACACCATATATTTT. It yields the protein CAWSVAGREPGNTIYF.

The V gene is TRBV19, the J gene TRBJ1-2, with D possibly matching TRBD1 (6 bases). V shed 9 bases and J shed 8 bases, with 16 bases lying between them. Germline CDR1 is LNHDA and CDR2 is SQIVND (reference sequence). CDR3 length equals 12 residues. The CDR3 nucleotides read TGTGCCAGCAACGAACAGGGAGACGGCTACACCTTC. It codes for CASNEQGDGYTF.

V usage is TRBV27 and J usage is TRBJ2-7; tentative D call: TRBD1 (5 bases). CDR3 length: 13 amino acids. CDR1 and CDR2 from the germline V gene are MNHEY and SMNVEV (reference sequence). The ends were cut back, 4 bases at V and 3 bases at J, with 10 bases in the middle. The CDR3 is CASSSDTNYEQYF. DNA for the CDR3: TGTGCCAGCAGTTCGGACACGAACTACGAGCAGTACTTC.

CDR3 nucleotides: TGTGCCAGCTCCTGGGACAGGGGGAGGTACGAGCAGTACTTC. Amino acid sequence: CASSWDRGRYEQYF. This sequence joins TRBV6-5 and TRBJ2-7; 11 nucleotides line up with TRBD1. The CDR3 totals 14 residues. V gave up 8 bases and J gave up 4 bases; unmatched junction bases: 7. Germline CDR1 and CDR2: MNHEY and SVGAGI.

The chain couples TRBV6-5 to TRBJ2-7; 9 bases map to TRBD2. Per the germline V gene, CDR1 is MNHEY and CDR2 is SVGAGI. Trimming cost V 6 bases and J 0 bases; bases outside gene matches: 6. The CDR3 loop spans 15 amino acids. The CDR3 bases are TGTGCCAGCAGGGCGACTAGCGGTAGCTCCTACGAGCAGTACTTC. Its translation: CASRATSGSSYEQYF.

The chain carries TRBV7-2 and TRBJ2-1, with 7 bases matching TRBD2. Germline CDR1 and CDR2: SGHTA and FQGNSA. The V segment lost 7 bases and the J segment 8 bases; nucleotides outside the gene matches: 14. The CDR3 length is 15 residues. The CDR3 nucleotides are TGTGCCAGCACCCGGGGGGTGGGAGGATCCTATGAGCAGTTCTTC. This gives the protein CASTRGVGGSYEQFF.

This sequence joins TRBV28 and TRBJ2-5; D unclear. This CDR3 is built from 14 residues. Trimming stripped 4 bases from V and 2 bases from J, with 11 bases between. CDR1 MDHEN and CDR2 SYDVKM come from the germline V gene. The CDR3 DNA follows: TGTGCCAGCAGTTCAGACTTGGGGCAAGAGACCCAGTACTTC. The encoded protein is CASSSDLGQETQYF.

This clone turned up a few times. Other nucleotide sequences in the sample specify the same CDR3. This rearrangement joins TRBV30 to TRBJ2-7; 7 positions agree with TRBD1. The V gene's germline CDR1 is GTSNPN and CDR2 SVGIG (reference sequence). V shed 5 bases, J shed 7 bases, and the junction held 11 bases outside the gene matches. The CDR3 is 13 residues long. In DNA form, the CDR3 reads TGTGCCTGGTCGACAGGGATCTCTAATGAGCAGTACTTC. Translated, it gives CAWSTGISNEQYF.

A single count supports this clone. The chain is built from TRBV11-2 and TRBJ1-4; D is unclear. This CDR3 contains 14 residues. Trimming took 3 bases from V and 3 from J, leaving 8 bases between them. Germline V gene sequence: CDR1 SGHAT, CDR2 FQNNGV. The CDR3 bases are TGTGCCAGCAGCTTGACCTCAGCTAATGAAAAACTGTTTTTT. Translation: CASSLTSANEKLFF. Looking up the rest from reference TRBV11-2 and TRBJ1-4 gives the full variable domain: EAGVAQSPRYKIIEKRQSVAFWCNPISGHATLYWYQQILGQGPKLLIQFQNNGVVDDSQLPKDRFSAERLKGVDSTLKIQPAKLEDSAVYLCASSLTSANEKLFFGSGTQLSVL.

The chain has TRBV28 and TRBJ1-4, with a weak D call TRBD1 (5 bases). V gave up 3 bases and J gave up 13 bases, with 18 bases separating them. This CDR3 spans 14 amino acids. Per germline, CDR1 MDHEN and CDR2 SYDVKM. The CDR3 reads CASSFPKGRGGLFF. DNA for the CDR3: TGTGCCAGCAGTTTTCCCAAAGGCCGCGGGGGACTGTTTTTT. The full variable domain, with the rest looked up from reference TRBV28 and TRBJ1-4, is DVKVTQSSRYLVKRTGEKVFLECVQDMDHENMFWYRQDPGLGLRLIYFSYDVKMKEKGDIPEGYSVSREKKERFSLILESASTNQTSMYLCASSFPKGRGGLFFGSGTQLSVL.

The V gene is TRBV6-5, the J gene TRBJ2-7; D may be TRBD2 (5 bases). The CDR3 loop spans 14 amino acids. Deletions cut 2 bases from V and 7 bases from J, with 15 bases between. Germline V gene sequence: CDR1 MNHEY, CDR2 SVGAGI. For the CDR3, the DNA is TGTGCCAGCAGTTACAACCGGGTGCCGGGGGAGCAGTACTTC. Its translation is CASSYNRVPGEQYF.

The CDR3 here is CASSEAVTVNEQFF. CDR3 sequence (DNA): TGTGCCAGCAGTGAAGCGGTAACGGTCAATGAGCAGTTCTTC. This rearrangement joins TRBV6-1 to TRBJ2-1; D gene ambiguous. Trimming left V 0 bases short and J 6 bases short, with 9 bases between. The CDR3 length is 14 residues. CDR1 is MNHNS and CDR2 is SASEGT in the germline V gene.

V usage is TRBV2 and J usage is TRBJ1-1, with 10 nucleotides matching TRBD1. The germline V gene has CDR1 SNHLY and CDR2 FYNNEI. Trimming removed 6 bases from V and 5 bases from J; junction bases left unmatched: 9. This CDR3 is 15 amino acids long. The DNA of the CDR3 is TGTGCCAGCAGCCCGACAGGGGGCTGGGGGACTGAAGCTTTCTTT. It yields the protein CASSPTGGWGTEAFF.

V gene TRBV27 combines with J gene TRBJ2-1, with 8 positions matching TRBD2. The germline V gene encodes CDR1 MNHEY and CDR2 SMNVEV (reference sequence). V dropped 0 bases and J dropped 6; count of bases not matched to a gene: 10. The CDR3 is 17 amino acids. The CDR3: CASSLSGSASGFNEQFF. The DNA of the CDR3 is TGTGCCAGCAGTTTATCGGGGTCGGCTAGCGGGTTCAATGAGCAGTTCTTC.

The gene calls are TRBV7-9 and TRBJ2-1; TRBD1 might be the D (6 bases). Germline lookup yields CDR1 SEHNR and CDR2 FQNEAQ (reference sequence). The V and J ends lost 5 bases and 4 bases respectively, with 15 bases between them. The CDR3 contains 15 residues. The CDR3, as DNA: TGTGCCAGCAGCCCGGGACACGCGATATACAATGAGCAGTTCTTC. This encodes CASSPGHAIYNEQFF.

This sequence joins TRBV18 and TRBJ2-3; TRBD2 matches at 13 bases. J gave up 6 bases and V 6 bases, and 9 bases lay outside the gene matches. This CDR3 has 16 residues. Germline CDR1 reads KGHSH; CDR2 reads LQKENI. For the CDR3, the DNA is TGTGCCAGCTCGTCAGCCGGGACTAGCGGGGTGGATACGCAGTATTTT. This sequence encodes CASSSAGTSGVDTQYF.

The V gene is TRBV5-3, the J gene TRBJ1-4, with 8 bases matching TRBD1. TRBV5-3 is noted as an ORF with a role that remains uncertain. CDR3 length: 16 amino acids. V trimming: 3 bases; J trimming: 6 bases; junction bases outside the gene matches: 10. CDR3 loop: CARSWTGTKLDEKLFF. For the CDR3, the DNA is TGTGCCAGAAGCTGGACAGGGACAAAGTTGGATGAAAAACTGTTTTTT.

The rearrangement uses TRBV4-1 and TRBJ2-1; D is perhaps TRBD2 (6 bases). V was clipped by 0 bases and J by 13 bases, with 13 bases between them. Germline assignment: CDR1 MGHRA and CDR2 YSYEKL. The CDR3 sequence is 13 residues long. The CDR3 region has the DNA TGCGCCAGCAGCCAAGATCCGGGGGACTCACAGTTCTTC. Translation gives CASSQDPGDSQFF.

The gene calls are TRBV28 and TRBJ2-4; 10 bases match TRBD1. Germline lookup yields CDR1 MDHEN and CDR2 SYDVKM. The V and J ends lost 2 bases and 7 bases, in that order; junction bases with no gene match: 11. This CDR3 is 17 amino acids long. The CDR3 sequence: CASSLTEDRGRDNIQYF. The CDR3 nucleotides are TGTGCCAGCAGTTTAACCGAAGACAGGGGGCGGGATAACATTCAGTACTTC.

This sequence joins TRBV5-4 and TRBJ1-2; no reliable D call. This CDR3 region has 13 residues. V shed 0 bases and J shed 8 bases, with 11 bases lying between them. Germline V gene lookup returns CDR1 SGHNT and CDR2 YYREEE (reference sequence). In DNA, the CDR3 is TGTGCCAGCAGCTTGGAGGCCCAGTGGGGCTACACCTTC. Protein product: CASSLEAQWGYTF.

The table lists this clone with a count of one. The V and J genes are TRBV6-6 and TRBJ1-2; a weak D match, TRBD1 (6 bases). Germline lookup yields CDR1 MNHNY and CDR2 SVGAGI (reference sequence). The CDR3 covers 14 residues. The germline V and J ends were trimmed by 6 bases and 4 bases, with 15 bases remaining between them. The CDR3 DNA is TGTGCCAGCAGCTCCCTGGGGGGCGGCTATGGCTACACCTTC. As protein: CASSSLGGGYGYTF.

Note on this clone: Relative to the germline gene, one junction end is altered; a read error may explain this. The chain is built from TRBV7-9 and TRBJ1-1; a weak D match, TRBD1 (5 bases). The CDR3 has 15 amino acids. The germline V gene has CDR1 SEHNR and CDR2 FQNEAQ (reference sequence). The chain's CDR3 is CASSLVGDPNPEAFF. In nucleotides, the CDR3 is TGTGCCAGCAGCTTAGTGGGGGATCCGAACCCTGAAGCTTTCTTT.

V and J are TRBV28 and TRBJ2-3; 13 positions agree with TRBD2. Trimming at V came to 6 bases and at J to 3 bases, leaving 15 bases not matched to a gene. CDR1 MDHEN and CDR2 SYDVKM come from the germline V gene. The CDR3 length is 19 residues. DNA of the CDR3: TGTGCCAGCAGCTTCGCCGGGACTAGCGGGACATCGCGGACAGATACGCAGTATTTT. This encodes CASSFAGTSGTSRTDTQYF.

This sequence joins TRBV9 and TRBJ2-5; TRBD2 agrees at 7 bases. Trimming at V came to 3 bases and at J to 5 bases, leaving 4 bases not matched to a gene. This CDR3 comprises 13 residues. From germline, CDR1 is SGDLS and CDR2 YYNGEE. DNA for the CDR3: TGTGCCAGCAGCGAGGGACTAAGGGAGACCCAGTACTTC. It encodes CASSEGLRETQYF. The full variable domain, completed using reference TRBV9 and TRBJ2-5, is DSGVTQTPKHLITATGQRVTLRCSPRSGDLSVYWYQQSLDQGLQFLIQYYNGEERAKGNILERFSAQQFPDLHSELNLSSLELGDSALYFCASSEGLRETQYFGPGTRLLVL.

On this clone itself: Other DNA sequences in this specimen translate into the identical CDR3. CDR3 in DNA: TGTGCCAGTAGCCCGACAGGGGGCTTCTACGAGCAGTACTTC. This translates into CASSPTGGFYEQYF. The chain recombines TRBV19 with TRBJ2-7, with 10 positions matching TRBD1. This CDR3 has 14 residues. CDR1 LNHDA and CDR2 SQIVND come from the germline V gene (reference sequence). The trim removed 6 bases at V and 3 bases at J, leaving 5 bases unmatched.